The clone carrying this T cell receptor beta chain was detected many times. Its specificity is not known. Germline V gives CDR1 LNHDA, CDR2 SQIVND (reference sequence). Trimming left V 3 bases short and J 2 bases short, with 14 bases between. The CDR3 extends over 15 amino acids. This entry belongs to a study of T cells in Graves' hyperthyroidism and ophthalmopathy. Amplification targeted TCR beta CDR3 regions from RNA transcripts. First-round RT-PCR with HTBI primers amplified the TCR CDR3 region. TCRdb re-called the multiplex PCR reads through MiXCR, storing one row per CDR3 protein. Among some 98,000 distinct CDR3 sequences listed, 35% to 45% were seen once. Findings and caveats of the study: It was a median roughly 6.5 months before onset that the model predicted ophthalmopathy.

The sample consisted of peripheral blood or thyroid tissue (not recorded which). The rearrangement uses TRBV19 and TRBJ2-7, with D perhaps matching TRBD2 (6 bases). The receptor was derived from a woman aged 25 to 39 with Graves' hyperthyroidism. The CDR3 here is CASSISGTGTYEQYF. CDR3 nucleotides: TGTGCCAGTAGTATTTCGGGGACTGGCACCTACGAGCAGTACTTC.